In its sample, the clone carrying this T cell receptor beta chain was seen many times. The CDR3 consists of 13 residues. J lost 2 bases, V lost 4 bases, and 5 bases had no gene match. The germline V gene encodes CDR1 SQVTM and CDR2 ANQGSEA. The sample comes from a study of T cells in Graves' hyperthyroidism and ophthalmopathy. Amplification yielded TCR beta CDR3 regions, with RNA transcripts as the source. The HTBI set primed first-round TCR CDR3 RT-PCR. TCRdb reprocessed the multiplex PCR reads via MiXCR and lists one record per CDR3 protein. The sample records 200,000 to 250,000 distinct CDR3 sequences, around 25% being singletons.

The gene calls are TRBV29-1 and TRBJ2-7; 7 bases match TRBD1. Material for sequencing was blood. This sequence was found in a woman aged 40 to 50 with Graves' ophthalmopathy. DNA for the CDR3: TGCAGCGTTGGGACAGGCGCTACCTACGAGCAGTACTTC. Translated, it gives CSVGTGATYEQYF.